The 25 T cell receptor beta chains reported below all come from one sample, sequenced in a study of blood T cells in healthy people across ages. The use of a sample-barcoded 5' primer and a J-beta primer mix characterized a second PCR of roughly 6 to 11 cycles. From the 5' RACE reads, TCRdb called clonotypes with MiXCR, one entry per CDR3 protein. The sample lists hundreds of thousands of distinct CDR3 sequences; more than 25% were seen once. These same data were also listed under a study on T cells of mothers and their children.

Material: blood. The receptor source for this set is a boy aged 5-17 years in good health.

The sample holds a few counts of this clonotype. CDR3 region: CASSLNPAGNEKLFF. The DNA for the CDR3 is TGTGCCAGCAGTTTAAATCCCGCAGGGAATGAAAAACTGTTTTTT. The chain carries TRBV12-3 or TRBV12-4 and TRBJ1-4; D is perhaps TRBD1 (5 bases). The CDR3 is 15 residues long. V lost 2 bases and J 5 bases, leaving 12 bases between the germline ends.

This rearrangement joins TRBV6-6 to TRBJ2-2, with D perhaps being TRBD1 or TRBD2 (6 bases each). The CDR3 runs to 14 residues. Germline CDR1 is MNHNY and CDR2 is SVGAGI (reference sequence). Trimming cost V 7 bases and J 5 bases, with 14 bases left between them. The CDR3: CASTGGGGTGELFF. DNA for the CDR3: TGTGCCAGCACTGGAGGGGGTGGAACCGGGGAGCTGTTTTTT.

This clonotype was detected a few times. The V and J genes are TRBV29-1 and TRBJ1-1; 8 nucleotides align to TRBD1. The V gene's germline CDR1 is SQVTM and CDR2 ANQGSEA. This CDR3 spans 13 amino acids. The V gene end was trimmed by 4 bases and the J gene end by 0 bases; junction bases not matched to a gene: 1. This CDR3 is CSVGQGLNTEAFF. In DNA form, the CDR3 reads TGCAGCGTTGGACAGGGGCTGAACACTGAAGCTTTCTTT.

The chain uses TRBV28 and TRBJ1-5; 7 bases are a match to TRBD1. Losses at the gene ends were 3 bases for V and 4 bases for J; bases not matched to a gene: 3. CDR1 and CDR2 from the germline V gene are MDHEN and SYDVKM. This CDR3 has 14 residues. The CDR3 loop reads CASSFPTGNQPQHF. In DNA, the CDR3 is TGTGCCAGCAGTTTCCCGACAGGGAATCAGCCCCAGCATTTT.

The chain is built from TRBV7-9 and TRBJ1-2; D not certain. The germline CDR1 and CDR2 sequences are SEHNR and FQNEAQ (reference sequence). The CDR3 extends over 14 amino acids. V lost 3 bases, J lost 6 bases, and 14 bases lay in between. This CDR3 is CASSFLFNQHGYTF. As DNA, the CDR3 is TGTGCCAGCAGCTTCCTTTTTAACCAGCATGGCTACACCTTC.

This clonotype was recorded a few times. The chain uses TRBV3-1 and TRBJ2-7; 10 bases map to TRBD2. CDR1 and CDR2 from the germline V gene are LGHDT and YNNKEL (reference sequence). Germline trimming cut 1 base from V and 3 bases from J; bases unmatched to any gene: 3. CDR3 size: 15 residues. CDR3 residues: CASSQVLAGDYEQYF. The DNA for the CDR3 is TGTGCCAGCAGCCAAGTGCTAGCGGGGGACTACGAGCAGTACTTC.

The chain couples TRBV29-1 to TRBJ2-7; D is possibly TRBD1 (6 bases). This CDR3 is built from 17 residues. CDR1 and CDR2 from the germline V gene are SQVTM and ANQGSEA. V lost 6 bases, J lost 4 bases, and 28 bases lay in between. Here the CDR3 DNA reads TGCAGCGTCGGCGCTCTCTCCCGGGACACAAGCCCATACGAGCAGTACTTC. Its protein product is CSVGALSRDTSPYEQYF.

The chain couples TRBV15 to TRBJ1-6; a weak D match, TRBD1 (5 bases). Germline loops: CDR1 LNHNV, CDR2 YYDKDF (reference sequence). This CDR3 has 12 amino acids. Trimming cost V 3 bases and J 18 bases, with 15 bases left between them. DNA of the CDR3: TGTGCCACCAGCAGCGGTGGGGCAGTTCCCCACTTT. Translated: CATSSGGAVPHF.

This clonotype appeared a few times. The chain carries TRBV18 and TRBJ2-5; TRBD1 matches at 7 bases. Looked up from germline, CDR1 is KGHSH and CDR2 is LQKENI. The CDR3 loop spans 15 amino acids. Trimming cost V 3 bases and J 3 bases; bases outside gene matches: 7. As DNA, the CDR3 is TGTGCCAGCTCACCGGGAACAGGGGACGAAGAGACCCAGTACTTC. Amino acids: CASSPGTGDEETQYF.

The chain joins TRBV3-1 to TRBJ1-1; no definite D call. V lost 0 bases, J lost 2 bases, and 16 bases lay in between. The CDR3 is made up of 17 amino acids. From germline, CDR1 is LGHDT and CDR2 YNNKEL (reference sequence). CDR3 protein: CASSQEATQKSNTEAFF. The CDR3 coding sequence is TGTGCCAGCAGCCAAGAAGCCACACAGAAAAGTAACACTGAAGCTTTCTTT.

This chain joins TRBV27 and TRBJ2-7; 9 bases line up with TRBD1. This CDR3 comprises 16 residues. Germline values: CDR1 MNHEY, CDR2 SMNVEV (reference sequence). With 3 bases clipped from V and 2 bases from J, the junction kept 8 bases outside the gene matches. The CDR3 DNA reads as TGTGCCAGCAGTTTGACGGACAGGGGACTCCCCTACGAGCAGTACTTC. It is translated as CASSLTDRGLPYEQYF.

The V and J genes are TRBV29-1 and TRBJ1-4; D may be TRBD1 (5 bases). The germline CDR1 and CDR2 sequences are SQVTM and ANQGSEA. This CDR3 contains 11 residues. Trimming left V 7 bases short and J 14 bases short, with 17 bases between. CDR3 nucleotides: TGCAGCGCCCTACAGGAGACCCAGCTGTTTTTT. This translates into CSALQETQLFF.

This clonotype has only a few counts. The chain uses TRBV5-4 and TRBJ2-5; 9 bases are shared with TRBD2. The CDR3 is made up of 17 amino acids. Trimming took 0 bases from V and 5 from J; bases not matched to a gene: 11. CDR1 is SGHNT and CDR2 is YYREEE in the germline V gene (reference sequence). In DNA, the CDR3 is TGTGCCAGCAGCTTGGATCAGCGGGGGGCATCGGAGGAGACCCAGTACTTC. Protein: CASSLDQRGASEETQYF.

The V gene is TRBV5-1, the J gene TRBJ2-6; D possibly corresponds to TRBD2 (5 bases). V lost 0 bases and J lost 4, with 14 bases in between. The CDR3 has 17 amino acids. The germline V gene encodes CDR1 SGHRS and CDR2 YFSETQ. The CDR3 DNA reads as TGCGCCAGCAGCTTGGCCTCGAGAGGGAGCGGGGCCAACGTCCTGACTTTC. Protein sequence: CASSLASRGSGANVLTF.

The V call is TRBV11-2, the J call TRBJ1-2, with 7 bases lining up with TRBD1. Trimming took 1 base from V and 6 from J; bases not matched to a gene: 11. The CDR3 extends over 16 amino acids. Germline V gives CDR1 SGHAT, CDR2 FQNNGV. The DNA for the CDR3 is TGTGCCAGCAGCTTAGGGGGGGTCGGGACAGAGGATGGCTACACCTTC. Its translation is CASSLGGVGTEDGYTF.

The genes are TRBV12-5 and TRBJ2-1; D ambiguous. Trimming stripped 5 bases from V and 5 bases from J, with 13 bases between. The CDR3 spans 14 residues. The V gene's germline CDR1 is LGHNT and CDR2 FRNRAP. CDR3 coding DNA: TGTGCTAGTGGTCAAAACCGGGCCGACAATGAGCAGTTCTTC. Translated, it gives CASGQNRADNEQFF.

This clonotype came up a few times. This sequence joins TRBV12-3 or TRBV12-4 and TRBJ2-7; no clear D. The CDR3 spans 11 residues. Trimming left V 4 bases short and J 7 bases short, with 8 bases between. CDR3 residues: CASSSAREQYF. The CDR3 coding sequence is TGTGCCAGCAGTTCGGCGCGGGAGCAGTACTTC.

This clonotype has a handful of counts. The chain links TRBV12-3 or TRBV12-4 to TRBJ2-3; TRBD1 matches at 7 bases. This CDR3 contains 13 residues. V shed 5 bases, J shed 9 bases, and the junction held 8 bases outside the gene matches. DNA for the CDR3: TGTGCCAGCAGTATCCGGGACAGTGGAACGCAGTATTTT. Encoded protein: CASSIRDSGTQYF.

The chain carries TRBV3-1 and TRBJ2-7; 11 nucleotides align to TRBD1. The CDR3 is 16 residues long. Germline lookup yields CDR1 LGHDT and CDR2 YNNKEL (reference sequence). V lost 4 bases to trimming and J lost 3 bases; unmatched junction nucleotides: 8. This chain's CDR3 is CASSPRSGQGVYEQYF. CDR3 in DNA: TGTGCCAGCAGCCCCCGGTCGGGACAGGGGGTCTACGAGCAGTACTTC.

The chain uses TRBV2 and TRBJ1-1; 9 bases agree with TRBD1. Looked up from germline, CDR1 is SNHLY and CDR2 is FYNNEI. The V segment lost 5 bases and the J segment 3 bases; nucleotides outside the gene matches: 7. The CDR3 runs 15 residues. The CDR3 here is CASSWDRARDTEAFF. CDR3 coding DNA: TGTGCCAGCAGTTGGGACAGGGCGAGGGACACTGAAGCTTTCTTT.

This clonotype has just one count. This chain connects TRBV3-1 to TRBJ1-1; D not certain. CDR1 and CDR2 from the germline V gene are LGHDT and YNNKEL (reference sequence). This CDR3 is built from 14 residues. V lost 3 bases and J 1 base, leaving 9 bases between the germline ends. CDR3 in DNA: TGTGCCAGCAGCCACCTAACACAGAACACTGAAGCTTTCTTT. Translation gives CASSHLTQNTEAFF.

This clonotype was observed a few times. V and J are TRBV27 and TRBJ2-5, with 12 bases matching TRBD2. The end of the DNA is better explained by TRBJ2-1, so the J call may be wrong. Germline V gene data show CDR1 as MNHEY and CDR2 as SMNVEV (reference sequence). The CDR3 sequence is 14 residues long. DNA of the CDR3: TGTGCCAGCAGTCGTCGACTAGCGGGGGATGAGCAGTTCTTC. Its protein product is CASSRRLAGDEQFF.

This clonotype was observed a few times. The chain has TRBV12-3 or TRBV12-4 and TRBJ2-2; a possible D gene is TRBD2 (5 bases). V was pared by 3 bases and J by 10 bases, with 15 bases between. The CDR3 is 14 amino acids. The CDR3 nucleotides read TGTGCCAGCAGTTTGAAGTCCATCCGGGAGGAGCTGTTTTTT. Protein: CASSLKSIREELFF.

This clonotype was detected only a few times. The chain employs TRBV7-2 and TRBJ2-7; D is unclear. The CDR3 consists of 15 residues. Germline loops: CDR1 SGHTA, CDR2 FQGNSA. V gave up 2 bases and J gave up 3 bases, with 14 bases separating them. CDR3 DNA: TGTGCCAGCAGCTTATCAGGCTTATCCTACTACGAGCAGTACTTC. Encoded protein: CASSLSGLSYYEQYF.

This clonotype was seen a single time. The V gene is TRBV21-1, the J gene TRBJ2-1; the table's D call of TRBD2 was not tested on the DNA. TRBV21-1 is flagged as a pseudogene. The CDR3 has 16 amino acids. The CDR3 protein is CASSNGAGGTYNEQFF. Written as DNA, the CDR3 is TGTGCCAGCAGCAATGGGGCGGGGGGGACCTACAATGAGCAGTTCTTC.